The 17 T cell receptor beta chains in this list originate from one sample, sequenced in a study of cytomegalovirus exposure and HLA in healthy donors. PCR involved 60 Vbeta and 13 Jbeta primers. Some clones are missing from TCRdb's copy, which holds only in-frame ones; the method was immunoSEQ multiplex PCR. The table lists about 240,000 clones, about 85% of them singletons, with about 0.25% in the top ten. Specimen: PBMCs. The source is a girl aged 2 to 9 in good health and CMV-seronegative.

This clone was seen a handful of times. This chain uses TRBV15 with TRBJ2-7; the D gene is possibly TRBD2 (7 bases). Looked up from germline, CDR1 is LNHNV and CDR2 is YYDKDF (reference sequence). The CDR3 extends over 15 amino acids. V was trimmed by 8 bases and J by 4 bases, leaving 21 bases between them. CDR3 sequence (DNA): TGTGCCACCCGTCCGGGGGGCGGGGGTTCTTACGAGCAGTACTTC. Translating gives CATRPGGGGSYEQYF. The whole variable domain, remainder taken from reference TRBV15 and TRBJ2-7, is DAMVIQNPRYQVTQFGKPVTLSCSQTLNHNVMYWYQQKSSQAPKLLFHYYDKDFNNEADTPDNFQSRRPNTSFCFLDIRSPGLGDTAMYLCATRPGGGGSYEQYFGPGTRLTVT.

The chain is built from TRBV18 and TRBJ2-7, with D possibly being TRBD1 (5 bases). The CDR3 is made up of 13 amino acids. V lost 1 base and J 7 bases, leaving 11 bases between the germline ends. The germline CDR1 and CDR2 sequences are KGHSH and LQKENI. The CDR3 DNA is TGTGCCAGCTCACCACGCAGGGTGGGGGAGCAGTACTTC. Protein product: CASSPRRVGEQYF.

Turning to this clone: One end of the junction does not line up with germline, which may come from a read error. This chain connects TRBV7-9 to TRBJ2-5; TRBD2 matches at 8 bases. CDR3 length: 17 amino acids. Germline CDR1 reads SEHNR; CDR2 reads FQNEAQ (reference sequence). CDR3 DNA: TGTGCCAGCAGCCCAGGGGACCGCGGGGGGCTACAAGAGGCCCAGTACTTC. This translates into CASSPGDRGGLQEAQYF.

V gene TRBV10-2 combines with J gene TRBJ2-1, with 8 bases matching TRBD2. V lost 7 bases, J lost 3 bases, and 5 bases stayed unmatched. The CDR3 totals 14 residues. Germline lookup yields CDR1 WSHSY and CDR2 SAAADI. CDR3 DNA: TGCGCCAGCAAGGGACGGGAGGGCTACAATGAGCAGTTCTTC. This sequence encodes CASKGREGYNEQFF.

This chain joins TRBV18 and TRBJ2-3; TRBD2 might be the D (5 bases). This CDR3 spans 14 amino acids. V lost 5 bases to trimming and J lost 4 bases, with 13 bases between them. The germline gives CDR1 KGHSH, CDR2 LQKENI. CDR3 amino acids: CASSEGVGADTQYF. The CDR3, as DNA: TGTGCCAGCTCAGAGGGCGTTGGAGCAGATACGCAGTATTTT.

Remarks on this clone: Mismatch with germline at one junction end may stem from a read error. The chain uses TRBV29-1 and TRBJ2-7, with D perhaps TRBD2 (8 bases). Per the germline V gene, CDR1 is SQVTM and CDR2 is ANQGSEA. This CDR3 is 13 amino acids long. The CDR3 protein is CSGAGDSSCEQYF. CDR3 sequence (DNA): TGCAGCGGAGCGGGGGACAGCTCCTGCGAGCAGTACTTC.

The chain's CDR3 is CASRSPDRGHYGYTF. The CDR3 DNA reads TGTGCCAGCAGGTCCCCGGACAGGGGCCACTATGGCTACACCTTC. The chain is built from TRBV27 and TRBJ1-2, with 9 nucleotides matching TRBD1. Per the germline V gene, CDR1 is MNHEY and CDR2 is SMNVEV (reference sequence). The CDR3 contains 15 residues. The V and J ends lost 6 bases and 3 bases, in that order; junction bases with no gene match: 8.

This sequence joins TRBV5-1 and TRBJ2-2; 8 positions match TRBD1. V dropped 4 bases and J dropped 1; count of bases not matched to a gene: 6. There are 16 residues in the CDR3. In germline, CDR1 is SGHRS, CDR2 YFSETQ. The CDR3 here is CASSAFGTGNTGELFF. DNA of the CDR3: TGCGCCAGCAGCGCCTTCGGGACAGGGAACACCGGGGAGCTGTTTTTT.

The rearrangement uses TRBV21-1 and TRBJ1-4; TRBD1, the table's D call, lacks a check against the DNA. TRBV21-1 is given as a pseudogene. The CDR3 is made up of 15 amino acids. The CDR3 sequence: CASSPRTGAVEKLFF. CDR3 DNA sequence: TGTGCCAGCAGCCCGCGGACAGGGGCAGTTGAAAAACTGTTTTTT.

The V gene is TRBV12-5, the J gene TRBJ2-7; 7 nucleotides agree with TRBD1. Germline lookup yields CDR1 LGHNT and CDR2 FRNRAP. V lost 6 bases, J lost 3 bases, and 5 bases stayed unmatched. The CDR3 sequence is 13 residues long. CDR3 loop: CASGFGQVYEQYF. CDR3 bases: TGTGCTAGTGGATTCGGACAGGTCTACGAGCAGTACTTC.

The chain carries TRBV2 and TRBJ1-2; 10 nucleotides match TRBD1. V lost 6 bases and J lost 6; bases outside the gene matches: 7. This CDR3 has 14 amino acids. Germline lookup yields CDR1 SNHLY and CDR2 FYNNEI. The CDR3 reads CASREDGTGDGYTF. The CDR3 DNA sequence: TGTGCCAGCAGAGAGGACGGGACAGGGGATGGCTACACCTTC.

The rearrangement joins TRBV9 to TRBJ2-3, with 8 bases matching TRBD2. This CDR3 has 13 residues. Germline loops: CDR1 SGDLS, CDR2 YYNGEE. The ends lost 8 bases at V and 2 bases at J; junction bases unmatched: 4. The CDR3 loop is CARTGGVTDTQYF. The CDR3 region has the DNA TGTGCCAGGACGGGGGGGGTCACAGATACGCAGTATTTT.

The V call is TRBV19, the J call TRBJ1-3; perhaps TRBD1 as D (5 bases). The CDR3 consists of 13 residues. V was clipped by 10 bases and J by 0 bases, with 10 bases between them. Per the germline V gene, CDR1 is LNHDA and CDR2 is SQIVND (reference sequence). The CDR3 region is CATTGFSGNTIYF. The CDR3 DNA reads TGTGCCACAACAGGATTCTCTGGAAACACCATATATTTT.

The CDR3 bases are TGTGCCAGCAGCTTAGCGCCCAGCGGGAGACGGTACGAGCAGTACTTC. Protein: CASSLAPSGRRYEQYF. The chain recombines TRBV7-6 with TRBJ2-7; 8 bases align to TRBD2. Germline trimming cut 0 bases from V and 4 bases from J; bases unmatched to any gene: 8. This CDR3 comprises 16 residues. CDR1 is SGHVS, CDR2 FNYEAQ, per germline.

The chain recombines TRBV10-3 with TRBJ2-7, with 10 bases matching TRBD2. After removal of 8 bases from V and 3 bases from J, the junction contained 7 bases not matched to a gene. CDR3 length equals 14 residues. Germline assignment: CDR1 ENHRY and CDR2 SYGVKD. The CDR3 bases are TGTGCCATCGGGAGACTAGCGGGTTTCTACGAGCAGTACTTC. It codes for CAIGRLAGFYEQYF.

The chain links TRBV7-2 to TRBJ2-2, with 8 bases identical to TRBD1. The CDR3 is 15 residues long. The germline CDR1 and CDR2 sequences are SGHTA and FQGNSA. The trim removed 3 bases at V and 6 bases at J, leaving 6 bases unmatched. The chain's CDR3 is CASSLQGALAGELFF. CDR3 nucleotides: TGTGCCAGCAGCTTGCAGGGGGCGCTTGCCGGGGAGCTGTTTTTT.

J is TRBJ2-7 and V is TRBV5-4, with a tentative D call TRBD1 (6 bases). Per the germline V gene, CDR1 is SGHNT and CDR2 is YYREEE (reference sequence). The CDR3 is 14 residues long. Trimming shortened V by 3 bases and J by 3 bases, and 13 bases separated the two germline ends. The CDR3 loop reads CASSYRQDFYEQYF. The CDR3 DNA reads TGTGCCAGCAGCTACCGACAGGACTTCTACGAGCAGTACTTC. Variable domain in full (rest from reference TRBV5-4 and TRBJ2-7): ETGVTQSPTHLIKTRGQQVTLRCSSQSGHNTVSWYQQALGQGPQFIFQYYREEENGRGNFPPRFSGLQFPNYSSELNVNALELDDSALYLCASSYRQDFYEQYFGPGTRLTVT.